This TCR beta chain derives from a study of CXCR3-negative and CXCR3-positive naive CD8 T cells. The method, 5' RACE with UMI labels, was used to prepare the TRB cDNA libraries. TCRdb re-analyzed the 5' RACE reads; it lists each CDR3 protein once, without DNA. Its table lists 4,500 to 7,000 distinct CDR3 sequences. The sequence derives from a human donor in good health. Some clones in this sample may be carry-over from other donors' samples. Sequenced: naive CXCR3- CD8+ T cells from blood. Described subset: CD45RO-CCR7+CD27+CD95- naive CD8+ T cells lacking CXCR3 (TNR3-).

The CDR3 region is CSASLLGQGSYEQYF. This chain joins TRBV20-1 and TRBJ2-7; the TCRdb call, TRBD1, lacks DNA for checking. This CDR3 is 15 amino acids long. Germline values: CDR1 DFQATT, CDR2 SNEGSKA (reference sequence).